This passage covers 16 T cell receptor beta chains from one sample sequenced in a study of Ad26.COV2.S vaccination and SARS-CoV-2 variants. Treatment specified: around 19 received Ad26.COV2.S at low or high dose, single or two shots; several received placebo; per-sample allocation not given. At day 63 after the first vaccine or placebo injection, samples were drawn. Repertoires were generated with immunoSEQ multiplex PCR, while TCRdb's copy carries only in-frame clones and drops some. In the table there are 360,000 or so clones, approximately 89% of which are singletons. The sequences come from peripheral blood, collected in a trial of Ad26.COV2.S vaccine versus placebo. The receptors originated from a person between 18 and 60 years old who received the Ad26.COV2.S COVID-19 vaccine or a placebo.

CDR3 loop: CASSSTSGANTGELFF. The CDR3 nucleotides are TGCGCCAGCAGCTCGACTAGCGGAGCTAACACCGGGGAGCTGTTTTTT. The V and J genes are TRBV5-1 and TRBJ2-2; 9 bases line up with TRBD2. Germline CDR1 SGHRS, CDR2 YFSETQ. This CDR3 has 16 residues. V trimming: 3 bases; J trimming: 2 bases; junction bases outside the gene matches: 5.

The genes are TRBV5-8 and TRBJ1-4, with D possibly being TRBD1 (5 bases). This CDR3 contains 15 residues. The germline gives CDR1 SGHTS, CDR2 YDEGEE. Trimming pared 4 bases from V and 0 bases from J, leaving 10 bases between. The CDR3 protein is CASSRDPATNEKLFF. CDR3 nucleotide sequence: TGTGCCAGCAGCCGGGACCCCGCAACTAATGAAAAACTGTTTTTT.

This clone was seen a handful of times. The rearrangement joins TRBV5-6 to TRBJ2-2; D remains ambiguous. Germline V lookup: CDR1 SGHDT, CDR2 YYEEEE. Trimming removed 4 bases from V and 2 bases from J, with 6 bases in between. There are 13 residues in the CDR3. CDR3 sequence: CASSDVNTGELFF. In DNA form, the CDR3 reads TGTGCCAGCAGCGACGTAAACACCGGGGAGCTGTTTTTT. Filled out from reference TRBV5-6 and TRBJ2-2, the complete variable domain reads DAGVTQSPTHLIKTRGQQVTLRCSPKSGHDTVSWYQQALGQGPQFIFQYYEEEERQRGNFPDRFSGHQFPNYSSELNVNALLLGDSALYLCASSDVNTGELFFGEGSRLTVL.

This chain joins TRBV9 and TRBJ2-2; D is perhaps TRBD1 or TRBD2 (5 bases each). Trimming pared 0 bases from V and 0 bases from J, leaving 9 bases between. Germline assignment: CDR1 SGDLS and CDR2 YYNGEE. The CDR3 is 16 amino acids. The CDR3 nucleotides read TGTGCCAGCAGCGTAGTGGGGGACGCGAACACCGGGGAGCTGTTTTTT. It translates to CASSVVGDANTGELFF.

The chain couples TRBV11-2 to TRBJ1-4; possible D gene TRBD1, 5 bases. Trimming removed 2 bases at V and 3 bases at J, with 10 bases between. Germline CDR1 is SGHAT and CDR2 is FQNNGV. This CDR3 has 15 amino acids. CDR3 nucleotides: TGTGCCAGCAGCTTATCATCAGGGTCTAATGAAAAACTGTTTTTT. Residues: CASSLSSGSNEKLFF.

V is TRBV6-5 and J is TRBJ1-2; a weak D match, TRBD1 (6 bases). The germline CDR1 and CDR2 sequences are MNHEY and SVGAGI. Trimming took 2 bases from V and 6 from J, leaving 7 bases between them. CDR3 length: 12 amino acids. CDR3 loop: CASSYDRNGYTF. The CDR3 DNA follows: TGTGCCAGCAGTTACGACAGGAATGGCTACACCTTC.

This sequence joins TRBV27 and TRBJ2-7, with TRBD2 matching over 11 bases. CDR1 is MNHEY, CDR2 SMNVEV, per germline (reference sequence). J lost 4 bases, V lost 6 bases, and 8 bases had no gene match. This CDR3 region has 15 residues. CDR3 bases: TGTGCCAGCAGACCTCGCCTAGCGGGAGGATACGAGCAGTACTTC. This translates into CASRPRLAGGYEQYF.

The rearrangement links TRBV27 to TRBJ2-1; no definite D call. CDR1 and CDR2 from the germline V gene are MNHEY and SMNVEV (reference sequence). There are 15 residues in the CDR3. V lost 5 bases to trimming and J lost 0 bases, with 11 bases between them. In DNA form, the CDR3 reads TGTGCCAGCAGTATAGGGATTTCCTCCTACAATGAGCAGTTCTTC. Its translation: CASSIGISSYNEQFF.

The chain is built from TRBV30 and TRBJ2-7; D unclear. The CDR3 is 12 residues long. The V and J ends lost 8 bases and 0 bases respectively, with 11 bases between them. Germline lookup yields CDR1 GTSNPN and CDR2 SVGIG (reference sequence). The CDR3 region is CARKVSSYEQYF. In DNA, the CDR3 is TGTGCCCGAAAGGTCAGCTCCTACGAGCAGTACTTC.

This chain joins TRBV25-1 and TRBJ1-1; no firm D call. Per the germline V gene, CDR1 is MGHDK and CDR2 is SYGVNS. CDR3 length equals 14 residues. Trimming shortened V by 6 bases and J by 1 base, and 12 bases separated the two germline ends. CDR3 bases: TGTGCCAGCAGCACCCTCGGGTCGAACACTGAAGCTTTCTTT. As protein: CASSTLGSNTEAFF.

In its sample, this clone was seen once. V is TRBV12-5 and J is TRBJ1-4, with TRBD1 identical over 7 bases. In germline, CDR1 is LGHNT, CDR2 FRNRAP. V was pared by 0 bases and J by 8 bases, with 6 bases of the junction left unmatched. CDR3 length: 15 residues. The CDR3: CASGLVGGAGEKLFF. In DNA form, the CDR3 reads TGTGCTAGTGGTTTGGTAGGGGGCGCAGGGGAAAAACTGTTTTTT.

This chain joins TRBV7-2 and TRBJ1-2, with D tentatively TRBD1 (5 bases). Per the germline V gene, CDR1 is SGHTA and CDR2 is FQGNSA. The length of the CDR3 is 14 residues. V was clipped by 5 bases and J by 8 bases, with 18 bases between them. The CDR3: CASSPGRAVWGYTF. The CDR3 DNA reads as TGTGCCAGCAGCCCCGGCAGGGCGGTTTGGGGCTACACCTTC.

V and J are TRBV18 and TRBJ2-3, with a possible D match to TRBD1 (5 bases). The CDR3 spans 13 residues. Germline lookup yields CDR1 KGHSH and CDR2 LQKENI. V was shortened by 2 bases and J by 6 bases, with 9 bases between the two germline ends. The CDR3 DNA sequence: TGTGCCAGCTCACCAGGGGCCGGGGATACGCAGTATTTT. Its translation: CASSPGAGDTQYF.

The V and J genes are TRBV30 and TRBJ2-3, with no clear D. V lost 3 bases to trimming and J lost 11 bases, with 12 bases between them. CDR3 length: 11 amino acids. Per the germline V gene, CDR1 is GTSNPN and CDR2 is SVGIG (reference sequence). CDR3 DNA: TGTGCCTGGAGATCGGGCTTCAGGCAGTATTTT. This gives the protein CAWRSGFRQYF.

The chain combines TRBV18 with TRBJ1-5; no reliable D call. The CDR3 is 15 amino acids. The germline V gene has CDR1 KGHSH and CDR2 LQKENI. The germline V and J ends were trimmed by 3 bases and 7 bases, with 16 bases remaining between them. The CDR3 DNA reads TGTGCCAGCTCACCCTTGATGGCTTTGGACCAGCCCCAGCATTTT. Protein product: CASSPLMALDQPQHF. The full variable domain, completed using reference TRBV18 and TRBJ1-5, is NAGVMQNPRHLVRRRGQEARLRCSPMKGHSHVYWYRQLPEEGLKFMVYLQKENIIDESGMPKERFSAEFPKEGPSILRIQQVVRGDSAAYFCASSPLMALDQPQHFGDGTRLSIL.

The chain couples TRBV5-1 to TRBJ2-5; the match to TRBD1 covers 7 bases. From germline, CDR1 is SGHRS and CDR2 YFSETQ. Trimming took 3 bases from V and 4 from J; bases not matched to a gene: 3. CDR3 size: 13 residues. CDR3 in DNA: TGCGCCAGCAGCTACCGGACAGGAGAGACCCAGTACTTC. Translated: CASSYRTGETQYF.